The T cell receptor (beta chain) described here comes from a study of cytomegalovirus exposure and HLA in healthy donors (dated by TCRdb to 2015 to 2018). In the study overall: An earlier analysis of roughly 630 of the donors reported roughly 300 Gb of sequence data and 117 million unique TCR beta sequences from 150 million to 200 million T cells. A later analysis re-analyzed previously published TCR beta repertoires from roughly 630 donors and added high-resolution HLA genotyping to study TCR occurrence patterns. Typing coverage differed by locus: A, B, C, DRB1 and DQB1 were typed in about 620-640 donors, DQA1 in approximately 520, DPA1 in 600 to 610, and DPB1 in just under 490. Along with the roughly 610-subject first cohort, a separate validation cohort of over a hundred different subjects was used. To predict cytomegalovirus infection status, the study brought together high-throughput TCR immunosequencing, statistical association of individual TCRs with disease status, and machine learning. Both class I and class II loci were covered by HLA typing, at four-digit resolution. Approximately 330 gigabases of sequencing data and around 85 million unique TCR sequences made up an early release that covered under 750 HLA-typed donors. In the later analysis, no new phenotypic data were used to find candidate immune exposures; instead, reliance was placed on TCR beta sequences and their occurrence across donors. Of the roughly 410 genotyped donors, 65% to 90% were placed in the genetic ancestry cluster associated with self-reported Caucasian donors. To decide whether each TCR beta V gene segment behaved as functional or pseudogenic, an earlier analysis of some 540 of the donors relied on high-throughput TCR beta sequencing. The T cell repertoires of 666 subjects were profiled by immunosequencing and related to cytomegalovirus serostatus. The aim of the study was to test whether cataloging public T cell receptors could identify signatures of past pathogen exposure. About five DR-DQ haplotypes were treated as single units for association and clustering because of strong linkage in the cohort. Every discovery cohort repertoire had been produced on one sequencing platform. Among some 400 genotyped donors of the cohort, an average of about 220,000 unique TCR beta nucleotide sequences was sequenced per donor, of which roughly 17% were non-productive. Genome-wide SNP genotypes for about three fifths of the roughly 670 donors were used in a later genetic analysis, which treated that subset as a discovery cohort. Donor age, sex, ethnicity and CMV serostatus were compiled together with the repertoire data. Summary of the overall study and its limitations: Specific HLA alleles were associated with more than 15,000 TCR beta sequences at a false discovery rate of 0.05 in a later analysis. The authors suggested that the approach could potentially be extended to other disease states and immunological phenotypes. HLA typing was unavailable for some donors at each locus, so association tests used only the typed subset. A further reported finding was that TCR beta sequences accurately predicted the HLA-A and HLA-B alleles for most subjects in the first cohort. Most CMV-associated TCR beta chains appeared to be HLA-restricted in a later analysis, and the HLA associations seemed to be driven largely by CMV exposure. Most TCR sequences were observed very rarely across donors, whereas some public TCRs were present in many individuals. According to a later analysis, TCR association rates differed among HLA loci, with DRB1 alleles showing the most associated TCRs and HLA-C alleles showing the fewest. Because the 87-base-pair reads could not distinguish some IMGT-functional V segments, including TRBV6-2 and TRBV6-3, those segments were excluded. In both the original and validation cohorts, the classifier was reported to diagnose cytomegalovirus status with high specificity and sensitivity. A cluster of highly shared sequence variants was judged likely to represent a technical artifact of the sequencing pipeline. A later genetic analysis associated a missense DCLRE1C variant with V-gene and J-gene trimming of TCR beta chains, and an independent cohort replicated the association. Linkage disequilibrium might explain the correlated functional status among segregating V segments, but an unknown experimental factor could not be excluded. This cohort had only TCR beta chains sequenced, and the lack of alpha or paired-chain data limited which features could be detected. Broadly in line with IMGT annotations, most TCR beta V segments showed up in productive rearrangements about 90% or about 30% of the time in an earlier analysis of about 500 of the donors. In a later analysis, HLA-associated TCR beta chains were found to be more clonally expanded and to have lower generation probabilities than equally common non-associated chains. In a later genetic analysis, fewer N-insertions in productive TCRs were reported among donors in an Asian-associated ancestry cluster than the roughly 670-donor mean. Sequencing depth was assumed to be roughly uniform across donors in the presence/absence analyses, though that assumption may not hold. Immune exposure information for the cohort was limited to CMV serostatus. A later analysis reported that several top co-occurrence clusters appeared linked to parvovirus B19, influenza, CMV and Epstein-Barr virus. When HLA alleles, especially DR and DQ, strongly co-occurred, attributing TCR associations to individual alleles was difficult. In vitro tests confirmed that a few of the cytomegalovirus-associated TCR beta chains recognize cytomegalovirus antigens. Seventeen rarely observed V segments, including chromosome 9 orphons, were excluded from the earlier analysis of about 610 of the donors because counts were too low. In the study, some 180 TCR beta chains were listed as associated with cytomegalovirus.

From the germline V gene (reference sequence), CDR1 is MNHEY and CDR2 is SMNVEV. The CDR3 measures 15 amino acids from cysteine to phenylalanine. Just the 45-base CDR3 DNA is kept, in frame starting at base 1. For this clone: Its target antigen remains unknown. The record has no base qualities; no much larger clone is one base away.

In total, around 600 healthy bone marrow donors made up the cohort. All cohort members were sampled while nominally healthy, although unrecorded immune exposures were likely present. The donor was CMV seropositive and belonged to the group of 270 or so seropositive cohort members. Each donor provided a peripheral blood sample, and peripheral blood mononuclear cells were used for TCR beta sequencing. Genomic DNA extraction from the blood cell samples was performed with the Qiagen DNeasy Blood Extraction Kit. The protocol used for the library was the immunoSEQ multiplex PCR assay. The multiplex PCR relied on a mix of 60 forward primers for TCR Vbeta segments and 13 reverse primers for TCR Jbeta segments. A multiplex PCR assay on genomic DNA amplified the CDR3 region of rearranged TCR beta genes. On the Illumina HiSeq System, the amplified TCR beta libraries were sequenced as 87-base-pair reads. The published analysis was carried out like this. Across the 670 or so repertoires, a later analysis counted some 80 million unique TCR beta chains, approximately 10 million of which were shared by at least two donors. A nearest-neighbor algorithm error-corrected the raw reads and collapsed the reads into unique sequences, merging closely related sequences to remove PCR and sequencing errors. CDR3 sequences were aligned to IMGT reference sequences to assign V, D and J gene segments. For a sequence to be retained, a match of at least six nucleotides was required to both a V gene segment and a J gene segment. A rearrangement counted as productive if the CDR3 had no stop codons and remained in frame with V and J, and every other rearrangement counted as non-productive. CDR3 was defined by IMGT convention, running from the second conserved V-encoded cysteine to the conserved J-encoded phenylalanine. In an earlier analysis of around 570 of the donors, sequences lacking an unambiguous match to a single V gene segment were excluded. An earlier analysis of 587 of the donors called V segments functional above 56.7% productive rearrangements and segregating when the between-donor standard deviation exceeded 5%. A statistical classification framework was built to diagnose cytomegalovirus status from the catalog of TCR beta chain sequences. V and J gene assignment, in a later analysis, came from comparing TCR nucleotide sequences with IMGT/GENE-DB human TR gene sequences. A later analysis assigned CDR3 sequences and most-parsimonious VDJ recombination scenarios with the TCRdist pipeline. A later analysis defined each TCR beta chain by its CDR3 amino acid sequence plus V-gene family, and excluded reads lacking a unique V-gene family. To address suspected cross-contamination and a sequencing artifact, a later analysis removed around 590 highly shared, low-generation-probability nucleotide sequences. In a later analysis, a clonal expansion index for each public chain was calculated from normalized within-repertoire ranks of inferred template counts. A later analysis computed generation probabilities with a VDJ recombination model fitted to out-of-frame rearrangements, and checked the results against IGoR. A later analysis scored TCR-TCR, TCR-HLA and TCR-CMV co-occurrence with hypergeometric tests, applying a repertoire-size bias correction to TCR pairs. A later analysis estimated false discovery rates by permuting HLA or CMV assignments 20 times. In a later analysis, co-occurring TCRs were grouped using DBSCAN, with TCRdist sequence similarity added in when clustering inside HLA-allele-positive subsets. Repertoires with fewer than 30,000 or more than 120,000 public chains, plus five repertoires with anomalous nucleotide sharing, were excluded from co-occurrence clustering. TCRdb provides this immuneACCESS table in a form limited to in-frame rearrangements. Some clones are lacking; in checked studies, under half of them reflect an unresolved V gene, and why the rest are absent is not known. V and J calls and clone size are given by that table; D and trimming were obtained from the DNA. This sample holds tens of thousands of clones; roughly 82% were observed only once. The top ten clones comprise about an eighth of the sample.

The source is a male donor in good health and CMV-seropositive. The rearranged segments are TRBV27 and TRBJ2-5, with 10 middle bases fitting TRBD2. The J call may be faulty, since TRBJ2-7 better matches the DNA end. Sequencing input: PBMCs. The CDR3 reads as follows: CASSIASGGPYEQYF. The sequenced DNA: TGTGCCAGCAGTATTGCTAGCGGGGGCCCCTACGAGCAGTACTTC.